The clone carrying this T cell receptor beta chain was seen only a few times. The data stem from a study of T cell repertoires in cytomegalovirus infection. Study background: Based on public TCR beta signatures, there were indications of CMV infection and of a matching HLA type.

One entry per CDR3 protein, called by TCRdb with MiXCR from the reads. The sample holds around 450,000 distinct CDR3 sequences, approximately 33% seen once. Germline V gene sequence: CDR1 SGHAT, CDR2 FQNNGV. The germline V and J ends were trimmed by 3 bases and 4 bases, with 10 bases remaining between them. This CDR3 spans 13 amino acids. This chain joins TRBV11-2 and TRBJ2-7; the D gene is possibly TRBD2 (6 bases). Sequenced: PBMCs. The receptor comes from a human donor in good health (CMV status not recorded). Some clones in this sample may be carry-over from other donors' samples. The CDR3 protein is CASSLGEVYEQYF. DNA of the CDR3: TGTGCCAGCAGCTTGGGGGAGGTGTACGAGCAGTACTTC.